These T cell receptor beta chains were read from a single sample in a study of beta chain features in type 1 diabetes. Clones were sequenced by immunoSEQ multiplex PCR, and TCRdb holds only the in-frame ones, with some missing. The table includes approximately 330,000 clones, roughly 9.6% detected once. Input material: naive CD4+ T cells from blood. These receptors came from a woman aged 25 to 39 in good health. Each CDR3 is given with its conserved first and last residue. A row's size may be missing; if present it is once, few, many or a size class.

TRBV13	NA	CASSSSSGRGNTGELFF
TRBV11-2	NA	CASSALTGKNTEAFF
TRBV29-1	NA	CSVPGQGNYEQYF
TRBV7-9	few	CASSLVGEDKNEQFF
TRBV7-3	few	CASSPATSPHEQYF
TRBV28	few	CASSLHSSNQPQHF
TRBV7-2	NA	CASSLGQLNYGYTF
TRBV29-1	few	CSVASANEKLFF
TRBV5-6	NA	CASSYGTANTGELFF
TRBV5-4	NA	CASSSGTGHTGELFF
TRBV6-5	NA	CASSFAEDSYEQYF
TRBV30	NA	CAWSGEGITDTQYF
TRBV28	NA	CASSSGTGVTEAFF
TRBV28	NA	CASSPAHAGEPETQYF
TRBV29-1	NA	CSVAPRTGSLNTEAFF